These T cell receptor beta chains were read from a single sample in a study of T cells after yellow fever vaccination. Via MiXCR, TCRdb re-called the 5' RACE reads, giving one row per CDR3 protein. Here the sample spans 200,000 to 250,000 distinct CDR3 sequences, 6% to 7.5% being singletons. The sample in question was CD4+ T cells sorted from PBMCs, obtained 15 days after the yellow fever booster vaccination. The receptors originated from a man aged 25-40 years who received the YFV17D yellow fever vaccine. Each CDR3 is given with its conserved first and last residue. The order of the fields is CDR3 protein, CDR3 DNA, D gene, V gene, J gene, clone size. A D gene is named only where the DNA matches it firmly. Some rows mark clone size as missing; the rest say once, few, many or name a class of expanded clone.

cdr3_aa: CASSYSGPSTDTQYF
cdr3_nt: TGTGCCAGCAGCTATAGCGGGCCGAGCACAGATACGCAGTATTTT
d_call: TRBD2
v_call: TRBV7-2
j_call: TRBJ2-3
clone_size: few

cdr3_aa: CASSSSGRDFREQFF
cdr3_nt: TGTGCCAGCAGCAGCAGCGGGAGGGACTTCAGGGAGCAGTTCTTC
d_call: TRBD2
v_call: TRBV5-8
j_call: TRBJ2-1
clone_size: few

cdr3_aa: CSVEVGVDEQFF
cdr3_nt: TGCAGCGTTGAAGTCGGAGTTGATGAGCAGTTCTTC
d_call: NA
v_call: TRBV29-1
j_call: TRBJ2-1
clone_size: few

cdr3_aa: CASSVDMGIGEQFF
cdr3_nt: TGTGCCAGCAGCGTAGATATGGGAATAGGTGAGCAGTTCTTC
d_call: NA
v_call: TRBV9
j_call: TRBJ2-1
clone_size: few

cdr3_aa: CASSSTGGHRPYEQYF
cdr3_nt: TGTGCCAGCAGCTCCACCGGCGGGCACCGTCCTTACGAGCAGTACTTC
d_call: NA
v_call: TRBV7-9
j_call: TRBJ2-7
clone_size: NA

cdr3_aa: CASSSRLAGEYEQYF
cdr3_nt: TGTGCCAGCAGCTCAAGACTAGCGGGAGAGTACGAGCAGTACTTC
d_call: TRBD2
v_call: TRBV7-2
j_call: TRBJ2-7
clone_size: many

cdr3_aa: CASSLDSETQYF
cdr3_nt: TGCGCCAGCAGCTTGGATTCGGAGACCCAGTACTTC
d_call: NA
v_call: TRBV5-1
j_call: TRBJ2-5
clone_size: many

cdr3_aa: CASSIRDRDFNQPQHF
cdr3_nt: TGTGCCAGTAGTATACGGGACCGGGATTTCAATCAGCCCCAGCATTTT
d_call: NA
v_call: TRBV19
j_call: TRBJ1-5
clone_size: few

cdr3_aa: CSARGPPDPNGYTF
cdr3_nt: TGCAGTGCTAGAGGTCCGCCGGACCCCAATGGCTACACCTTC
d_call: NA
v_call: TRBV20-1
j_call: TRBJ1-2
clone_size: few

cdr3_aa: CASSWTTNVNQFF
cdr3_nt: TGTGCCAGCAGCTGGACGACAAACGTTAATCAGTTCTTC
d_call: NA
v_call: TRBV5-4
j_call: TRBJ2-1
clone_size: few

cdr3_aa: CASSLGSSGYETQYF
cdr3_nt: TGTGCCAGCAGCTTGGGGTCTAGCGGGTATGAGACCCAGTACTTC
d_call: TRBD2
v_call: TRBV5-4
j_call: TRBJ2-5
clone_size: NA

cdr3_aa: CASSAFWTGGDRSSYEQYF
cdr3_nt: TGTGCCAGCAGTGCTTTCTGGACAGGGGGCGACCGAAGCTCCTACGAGCAGTACTTC
d_call: TRBD1
v_call: TRBV25-1
j_call: TRBJ2-7
clone_size: NA

cdr3_aa: CASSLEGAGTSPLHF
cdr3_nt: TGTGCCAGCAGCTTAGAGGGGGCAGGGACGTCACCCCTCCACTTT
d_call: TRBD1
v_call: TRBV7-2
j_call: TRBJ1-6
clone_size: NA

cdr3_aa: CSVEGVGAANNEQFF
cdr3_nt: TGCAGCGTTGAGGGAGTGGGAGCGGCTAACAATGAGCAGTTCTTC
d_call: NA
v_call: TRBV29-1
j_call: TRBJ2-1
clone_size: few

cdr3_aa: CASSSRRAEGNEKLFF
cdr3_nt: TGTGCCAGCAGTTCCCGTAGGGCCGAAGGCAATGAAAAACTGTTTTTT
d_call: NA
v_call: TRBV28
j_call: TRBJ1-4
clone_size: NA

cdr3_aa: CASSQGTSGRAGGMYNEQFF
cdr3_nt: TGCGCCAGCAGCCAAGGGACTAGCGGGAGGGCCGGTGGTATGTACAATGAGCAGTTCTTC
d_call: TRBD2
v_call: TRBV4-3
j_call: TRBJ2-1
clone_size: few

cdr3_aa: CASSKGMSTDTQYF
cdr3_nt: TGTGCCAGCAGCAAAGGGATGAGCACAGATACGCAGTATTTT
d_call: NA
v_call: TRBV7-8
j_call: TRBJ2-3
clone_size: NA

cdr3_aa: CASSQDGGGSLTGELFF
cdr3_nt: TGCGCCAGCAGCCAAGATGGGGGGGGCAGCCTCACCGGGGAGCTGTTTTTT
d_call: NA
v_call: TRBV4-3
j_call: TRBJ2-2
clone_size: NA

cdr3_aa: CASSPRIGTSGSSTDTQYF
cdr3_nt: TGTGCCAGCTCACCCAGAATAGGGACTAGCGGATCTAGCACAGATACGCAGTATTTT
d_call: TRBD2
v_call: TRBV18
j_call: TRBJ2-3
clone_size: NA

cdr3_aa: CASSREVRDKPHEQYF
cdr3_nt: TGTGCCAGCAGCAGAGAAGTGCGGGACAAGCCCCACGAGCAGTACTTC
d_call: NA
v_call: TRBV21-1
j_call: TRBJ2-7
clone_size: many

cdr3_aa: CSAREPGTANTGELFF
cdr3_nt: TGCAGTGCTAGAGAGCCCGGGACAGCGAACACCGGGGAGCTGTTTTTT
d_call: TRBD1
v_call: TRBV20-1
j_call: TRBJ2-2
clone_size: few

cdr3_aa: CASSRRTAQEFSYEQYF
cdr3_nt: TGTGCCAGCAGCCGGAGAACCGCACAGGAATTTAGCTACGAGCAGTACTTC
d_call: NA
v_call: TRBV3-1
j_call: TRBJ2-7
clone_size: NA

cdr3_aa: CASSRSSGRVNEQFF
cdr3_nt: TGCGCCAGCAGCCGGTCTAGCGGGAGGGTTAATGAGCAGTTCTTC
d_call: TRBD2
v_call: TRBV5-1
j_call: TRBJ2-1
clone_size: few

cdr3_aa: CASSLFLNTEAFF
cdr3_nt: TGTGCCAGCAGCCTTTTTCTGAACACTGAAGCTTTCTTT
d_call: NA
v_call: TRBV28
j_call: TRBJ1-1
clone_size: many

cdr3_aa: CATSRERSAYNEQFF
cdr3_nt: TGTGCCACCAGCAGAGAACGCTCGGCCTACAATGAGCAGTTCTTC
d_call: NA
v_call: TRBV15
j_call: TRBJ2-1
clone_size: few

cdr3_aa: CASRLAVENSNQPQHF
cdr3_nt: TGTGCAAGTCGCTTAGCAGTAGAAAATAGCAATCAGCCCCAGCATTTT
d_call: NA
v_call: TRBV12-2
j_call: TRBJ1-5
clone_size: few

cdr3_aa: CASNRVRGNQAQHF
cdr3_nt: TGTGCCAGCAATAGGGTCCGTGGCAATCAGGCCCAGCATTTT
d_call: NA
v_call: TRBV6-1
j_call: TRBJ1-5
clone_size: once

cdr3_aa: CASSSSGAETQYF
cdr3_nt: TGTGCCAGCAGCTCTTCGGGGGCAGAGACCCAGTACTTC
d_call: NA
v_call: TRBV7-9
j_call: TRBJ2-5
clone_size: many

cdr3_aa: CASSAENGGEQYF
cdr3_nt: TGTGCCAGCAGTGCCGAGAACGGGGGCGAGCAGTACTTC
d_call: NA
v_call: TRBV6-1
j_call: TRBJ2-7
clone_size: NA

cdr3_aa: CSAKTATEAFF
cdr3_nt: TGCAGTGCTAAGACAGCCACTGAAGCTTTCTTT
d_call: NA
v_call: TRBV20-1
j_call: TRBJ1-1
clone_size: NA

cdr3_aa: CSARDGVCNEQFF
cdr3_nt: TGCAGTGCCCGGGATGGTGTATGCAATGAGCAGTTCTTC
d_call: NA
v_call: TRBV20-1
j_call: TRBJ2-1
clone_size: NA

cdr3_aa: CASSKARPSQNNEQFF
cdr3_nt: TGTGCCAGCAGCAAAGCACGGCCCTCACAGAACAATGAGCAGTTCTTC
d_call: NA
v_call: TRBV21-1
j_call: TRBJ2-1
clone_size: many

cdr3_aa: CASNPSAGGQPQHF
cdr3_nt: TGTGCCAGCAATCCCTCCGCTGGAGGTCAGCCCCAGCATTTT
d_call: NA
v_call: TRBV6-1
j_call: TRBJ1-5
clone_size: few

cdr3_aa: CASFDYYKNIQYF
cdr3_nt: TGTGCCAGCTTCGACTATTACAAAAACATTCAGTACTTC
d_call: NA
v_call: TRBV6-1
j_call: TRBJ2-4
clone_size: few

cdr3_aa: CASSYGTGGPGETQYF
cdr3_nt: TGTGCCAGCAGTTACGGGACGGGAGGGCCCGGAGAGACCCAGTACTTC
d_call: TRBD2
v_call: TRBV6-5
j_call: TRBJ2-5
clone_size: NA

cdr3_aa: CASLSGPSTDTQYF
cdr3_nt: TGTGCCAGCCTTAGCGGTCCAAGCACAGATACGCAGTATTTT
d_call: NA
v_call: TRBV28
j_call: TRBJ2-3
clone_size: NA

cdr3_aa: CASSFRQGASEAFF
cdr3_nt: TGTGCCAGCAGCTTCCGACAGGGGGCATCTGAGGCTTTCTTT
d_call: TRBD1
v_call: TRBV7-2
j_call: TRBJ1-1
clone_size: NA

cdr3_aa: CASSRGLVTGARNTIYF
cdr3_nt: TGTGCCAGCAGCCGCGGTCTAGTGACAGGGGCCAGAAACACCATATATTTT
d_call: TRBD1
v_call: TRBV7-8
j_call: TRBJ1-3
clone_size: few

cdr3_aa: CASSLAISPKGLAGNEQFF
cdr3_nt: TGTGCCAGCAGCCTAGCAATCAGTCCTAAGGGACTAGCGGGAAATGAGCAGTTCTTC
d_call: TRBD2
v_call: TRBV11-1
j_call: TRBJ2-1
clone_size: many

cdr3_aa: CATAGTGGAHQPQHF
cdr3_nt: TGTGCCACTGCCGGGACAGGGGGCGCGCATCAGCCCCAGCATTTT
d_call: TRBD1
v_call: TRBV10-3
j_call: TRBJ1-5
clone_size: NA

cdr3_aa: CATSDPLGVETQYF
cdr3_nt: TGTGCCACCAGTGATCCGCTGGGGGTAGAGACCCAGTACTTC
d_call: NA
v_call: TRBV24-1
j_call: TRBJ2-5
clone_size: NA

cdr3_aa: CASSEVGQETQYF
cdr3_nt: TGTGCCAGCAGTGAAGTAGGGCAAGAGACCCAGTACTTC
d_call: NA
v_call: TRBV6-1
j_call: TRBJ2-5
clone_size: NA

cdr3_aa: CASSQEGSGYNEQFF
cdr3_nt: TGTGCCAGCAGCCAAGAGGGTAGCGGCTACAATGAGCAGTTCTTC
d_call: NA
v_call: TRBV14
j_call: TRBJ2-1
clone_size: few

cdr3_aa: CSASVTGQGPDYGYTF
cdr3_nt: TGCAGTGCTAGTGTAACGGGACAGGGGCCGGACTATGGCTACACCTTC
d_call: TRBD1
v_call: TRBV20-1
j_call: TRBJ1-2
clone_size: many

cdr3_aa: CASRRTSSNEQFF
cdr3_nt: TGTGCCAGCAGGAGGACTAGCTCGAATGAGCAGTTCTTC
d_call: TRBD2
v_call: TRBV27
j_call: TRBJ2-1
clone_size: many

cdr3_aa: CASTTSGLSRPGELFF
cdr3_nt: TGTGCCAGCACTACGAGCGGGCTTTCAAGGCCCGGGGAGCTGTTTTTT
d_call: NA
v_call: TRBV2
j_call: TRBJ2-2
clone_size: NA

cdr3_aa: CSARRVTEAFF
cdr3_nt: TGCAGTGCTAGAAGGGTCACTGAAGCTTTCTTT
d_call: NA
v_call: TRBV20-1
j_call: TRBJ1-1
clone_size: many

cdr3_aa: CSAGDRGLMNEQFF
cdr3_nt: TGCAGTGCCGGAGACAGGGGGCTTATGAATGAGCAGTTCTTC
d_call: TRBD1
v_call: TRBV20-1
j_call: TRBJ2-1
clone_size: many

cdr3_aa: CSAFIAGGAASTDTQYF
cdr3_nt: TGCAGTGCTTTCATAGCGGGAGGCGCGGCTAGCACAGATACGCAGTATTTT
d_call: TRBD2
v_call: TRBV20-1
j_call: TRBJ2-3
clone_size: few

cdr3_aa: CATSRERTTQETQYF
cdr3_nt: TGTGCCACCAGCAGAGAAAGAACAACCCAAGAGACCCAGTACTTC
d_call: NA
v_call: TRBV15
j_call: TRBJ2-5
clone_size: many

cdr3_aa: CASSLGQGVRNEQFF
cdr3_nt: TGCGCCAGCAGCTTGGGACAGGGAGTAAGGAATGAGCAGTTCTTC
d_call: TRBD1
v_call: TRBV5-1
j_call: TRBJ2-1
clone_size: NA

cdr3_aa: CASSLIQGTQYQETQYF
cdr3_nt: TGTGCCAGCAGTCTTATTCAAGGGACTCAGTACCAAGAGACCCAGTACTTC
d_call: NA
v_call: TRBV6-2/TRBV6-3
j_call: TRBJ2-5
clone_size: NA

cdr3_aa: CASSLIGVGETQYF
cdr3_nt: TGTGCCAGCAGTTTAATAGGGGTCGGAGAGACCCAGTACTTC
d_call: NA
v_call: TRBV27
j_call: TRBJ2-5
clone_size: NA

cdr3_aa: CASSVTTSGIYEQYF
cdr3_nt: TGTGCCAGCAGCGTAACTACTAGCGGGATCTACGAGCAGTACTTC
d_call: TRBD2
v_call: TRBV9
j_call: TRBJ2-7
clone_size: NA